What follows describes a single TCR beta chain. Its cognate antigen is unknown. Libraries were prepared by immunoSEQ multiplex PCR; TCRdb keeps only in-frame clonotypes and omits some of them. The table shows roughly 99,000 clones, with roughly 90% occurring only once. These data are taken from a study of graft-versus-host responses after intestinal transplantation. Study information: Transplants were multivisceral, liver-intestinal, or isolated intestinal.

The germline V gene has CDR1 SEHNR and CDR2 FQNEAQ (reference sequence). With 0 bases removed from V and 2 bases from J, the gap between germline ends came to 11 bases. This CDR3 region has 15 residues. Findings and limits, study-wide: When patients had graft-donor T cell macrochimerism, their allografts held high graft-versus-host to host-versus-graft clonal ratios. Ileal or blood samples showed some GvH clones first, and such clones were also found in recipient marrow.

The origin of this receptor is a human donor who was the organ donor for an intestinal transplant. Material: unstimulated CD4+ T cells sorted from spleen or lymph node cells, obtained before transplant. J is TRBJ2-7 and V is TRBV7-9; D gene unclear. For the CDR3, the DNA is TGTGCCAGCAGCTTAGCATGGGGTCCAACCTACGAGCAGTACTTC. This encodes CASSLAWGPTYEQYF.